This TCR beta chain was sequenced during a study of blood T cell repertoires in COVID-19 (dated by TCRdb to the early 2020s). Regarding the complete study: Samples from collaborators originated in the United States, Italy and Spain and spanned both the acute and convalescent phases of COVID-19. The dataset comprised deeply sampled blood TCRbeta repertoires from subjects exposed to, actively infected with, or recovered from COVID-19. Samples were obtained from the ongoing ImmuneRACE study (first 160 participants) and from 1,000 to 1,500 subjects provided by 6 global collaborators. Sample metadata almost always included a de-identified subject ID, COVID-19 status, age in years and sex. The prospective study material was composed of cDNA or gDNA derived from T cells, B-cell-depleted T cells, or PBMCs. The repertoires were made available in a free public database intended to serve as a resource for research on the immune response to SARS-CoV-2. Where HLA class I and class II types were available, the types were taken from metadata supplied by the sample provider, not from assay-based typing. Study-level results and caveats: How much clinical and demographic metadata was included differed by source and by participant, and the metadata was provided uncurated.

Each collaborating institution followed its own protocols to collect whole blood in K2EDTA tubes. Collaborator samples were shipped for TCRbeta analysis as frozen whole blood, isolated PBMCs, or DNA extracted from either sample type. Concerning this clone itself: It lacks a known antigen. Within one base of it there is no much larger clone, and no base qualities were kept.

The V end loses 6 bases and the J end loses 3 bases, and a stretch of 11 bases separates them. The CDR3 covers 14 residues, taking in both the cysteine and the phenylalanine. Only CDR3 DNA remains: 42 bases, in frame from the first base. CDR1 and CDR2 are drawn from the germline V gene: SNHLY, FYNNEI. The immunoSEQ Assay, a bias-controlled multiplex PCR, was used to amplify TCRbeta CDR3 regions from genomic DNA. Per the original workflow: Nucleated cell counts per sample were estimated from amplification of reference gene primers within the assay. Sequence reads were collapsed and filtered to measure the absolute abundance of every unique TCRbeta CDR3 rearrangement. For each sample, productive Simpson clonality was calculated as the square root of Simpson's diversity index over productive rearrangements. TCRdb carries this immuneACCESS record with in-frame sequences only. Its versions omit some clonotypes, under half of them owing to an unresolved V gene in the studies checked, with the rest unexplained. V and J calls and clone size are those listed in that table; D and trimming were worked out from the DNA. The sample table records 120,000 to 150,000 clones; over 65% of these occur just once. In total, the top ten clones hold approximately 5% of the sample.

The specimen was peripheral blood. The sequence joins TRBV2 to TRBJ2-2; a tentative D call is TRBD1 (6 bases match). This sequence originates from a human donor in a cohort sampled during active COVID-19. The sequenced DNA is TGTGCCAGCAGGCAGGGGCGGGACACCGGGGAGCTGTTTTTT. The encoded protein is CASRQGRDTGELFF.